A single sample gave rise to the 12 T cell receptor beta chains below, sequenced in a study of human T cells and chemical hapten exposure. Time point of the sample: pre-sensitization, week 0. Treatment described: therapeutic diphenylcyclopropenone sensitization with weekly scalp DPC. MiXCR was run by TCRdb on the RACE reads, yielding one entry per CDR3 protein. This sample yields more than 300,000 distinct CDR3 sequences, of which around 5.5% are seen a single time; around 8% belongs to the top ten. This specimen was whole blood, taken in connection with sensitization to the hapten diphenylcyclopropenone (DPC). Receptors were obtained from a woman in her late teens or twenties with alopecia areata. Some clones in this sample may be carry-over from other donors' samples.

This clonotype was seen only a few times. The chain combines TRBV3-1 with TRBJ1-1; TRBD1 might be the D (5 bases). In germline, CDR1 is LGHDT, CDR2 YNNKEL (reference sequence). The CDR3 covers 15 residues. Trimming removed 0 bases from V and 5 bases from J, with 13 bases in between. CDR3: CASSQDRRWGTEAFF. The CDR3 DNA follows: TGTGCCAGCAGCCAAGATAGAAGATGGGGGACTGAAGCTTTCTTT.

This chain connects TRBV6-5 to TRBJ2-5, with D possibly matching TRBD1 (5 bases). Germline V gene data show CDR1 as MNHEY and CDR2 as SVGAGI. Trimming shortened V by 0 bases and J by 5 bases, and 13 bases separated the two germline ends. This CDR3 is 15 amino acids long. CDR3 residues: CASSYSSPGLETQYF. CDR3 bases: TGTGCCAGCAGTTACTCGAGTCCAGGGTTGGAGACCCAGTACTTC.

The chain joins TRBV28 to TRBJ2-7; D ambiguous. Trimming removed 7 bases at V and 3 bases at J, with 16 bases between. This CDR3 is built from 14 residues. CDR1 is MDHEN, CDR2 SYDVKM, per germline. CDR3 nucleotide sequence: TGTGCCAGCACTGGCGTCGGAGATAACTACGAGCAGTACTTC. Translating gives CASTGVGDNYEQYF.

CDR3 sequence: CASSFELGGEETQYF. DNA for the CDR3: TGTGCCAGCAGTTTTGAGTTGGGGGGGGAAGAGACCCAGTACTTC. The V gene is TRBV12-3 or TRBV12-4, the J gene TRBJ2-5; TRBD2 matches 7 bases. This CDR3 spans 15 amino acids. The trim removed 3 bases at V and 3 bases at J, leaving 7 bases unmatched.

This clonotype turned up a few times. V is TRBV4-2 and J is TRBJ2-6; TRBD2 agrees at 7 bases. CDR1 is LGHNA and CDR2 is YNFKEQ in the germline V gene. This CDR3 is built from 16 residues. V gave up 1 base and J gave up 3 bases; unmatched junction bases: 3. The CDR3 loop is CASSQGGDYGANVLTF. The DNA for the CDR3 is TGTGCCAGCAGCCAAGGGGGGGACTATGGGGCCAACGTCCTGACTTTC.

In its sample, this clonotype was seen a few times. The V call is TRBV5-6, the J call TRBJ1-3; 8 bases align to TRBD1. CDR3 length equals 17 residues. After removal of 0 bases from V and 4 bases from J, the junction contained 9 bases not matched to a gene. CDR1 and CDR2 (germline): SGHDT, YYEEEE. CDR3 protein: CASSLVISRTGGNTIYF. The CDR3 bases are TGTGCCAGCAGCTTGGTGATATCGAGGACAGGGGGAAACACCATATATTTT.

Ten or more counts support this clonotype. The chain employs TRBV6-2 or TRBV6-3 and TRBJ2-7, with 7 positions matching TRBD2. CDR3 length: 15 amino acids. V lost 3 bases to trimming and J lost 2 bases; unmatched junction nucleotides: 7. Looked up from germline, CDR1 is MNHEY and CDR2 is SVGEGT. The DNA for the CDR3 is TGTGCCAGCAGTTATGATGGGACTAATCCCTACGAGCAGTACTTC. Translation: CASSYDGTNPYEQYF.

The sample holds many counts of this clonotype. The J gene is TRBJ1-5, the V gene TRBV4-2; 8 nucleotides match TRBD1. This CDR3 has 18 residues. Germline lookup yields CDR1 LGHNA and CDR2 YNFKEQ. Losses at the gene ends were 3 bases for V and 9 bases for J; bases not matched to a gene: 19. The CDR3 nucleotides read TGTGCCAGCAGCCATAAAACCCTGACAGGGGCCCCTGGAGGGCCCCAGCATTTT. This translates into CASSHKTLTGAPGGPQHF.

The chain carries TRBV12-3 or TRBV12-4 and TRBJ2-3; no clear D gene. V was trimmed by 3 bases and J by 8 bases, leaving 9 bases between them. This CDR3 region has 12 residues. CDR3 in amino acids: CASSFARGTQYF. DNA for the CDR3: TGTGCCAGCAGTTTTGCGCGCGGTACGCAGTATTTT.

The gene calls are TRBV28 and TRBJ2-5, with D uncertain. The CDR3 consists of 12 residues. V was cut by 9 bases and J by 4 bases, with 12 bases left in between. Germline V CDR1 and CDR2: MDHEN, SYDVKM. The CDR3 loop reads CASRGVRETQYF. The CDR3 coding sequence is TGTGCCAGTAGAGGAGTCCGAGAGACCCAGTACTTC. The entire variable domain, with the rest obtained from reference TRBV28 and TRBJ2-5, is as follows: DVKVTQSSRYLVKRTGEKVFLECVQDMDHENMFWYRQDPGLGLRLIYFSYDVKMKEKGDIPEGYSVSREKKERFSLILESASTNQTSMYLCASRGVRETQYFGPGTRLLVL.

Ten or more counts support this clonotype. This rearrangement joins TRBV6-5 to TRBJ2-2; no firm D call. The ends were cut back, 2 bases at V and 0 bases at J, with 7 bases in the middle. The germline CDR1 and CDR2 sequences are MNHEY and SVGAGI. The CDR3 is made up of 15 amino acids. CDR3 loop: CASSYQPANTGELFF. CDR3 DNA: TGTGCCAGCAGTTACCAGCCCGCGAACACCGGGGAGCTGTTTTTT.

The chain employs TRBV24-1 and TRBJ2-1; TRBD2 aligns across 13 bases. This CDR3 spans 17 amino acids. The V gene's germline CDR1 is KGHDR and CDR2 SFDVKD. The V gene end was trimmed by 4 bases and the J gene end by 5 bases; junction bases not matched to a gene: 7. CDR3 sequence (DNA): TGTGCCACCAGTGACACGACTAGCGGGGGGTCCGACAATGAGCAGTTCTTC. It encodes CATSDTTSGGSDNEQFF.